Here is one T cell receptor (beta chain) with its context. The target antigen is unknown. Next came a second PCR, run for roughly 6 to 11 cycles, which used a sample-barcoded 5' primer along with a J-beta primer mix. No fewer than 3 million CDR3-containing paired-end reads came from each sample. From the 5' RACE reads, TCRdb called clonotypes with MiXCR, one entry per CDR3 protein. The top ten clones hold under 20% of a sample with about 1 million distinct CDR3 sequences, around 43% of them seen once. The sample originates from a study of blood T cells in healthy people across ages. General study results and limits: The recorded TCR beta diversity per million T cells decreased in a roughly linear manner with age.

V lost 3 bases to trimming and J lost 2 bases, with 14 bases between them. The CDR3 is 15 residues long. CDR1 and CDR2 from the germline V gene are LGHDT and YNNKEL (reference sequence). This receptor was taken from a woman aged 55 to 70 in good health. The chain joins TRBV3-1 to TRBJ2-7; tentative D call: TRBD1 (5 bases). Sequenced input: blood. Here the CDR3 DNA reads TGTGCCAGCAGCCAGGGCCGCAGGGCCCCCTACGAGCAGTACTTC. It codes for CASSQGRRAPYEQYF.